Shown below are 3 T cell receptor beta chains from a single sample sequenced in a study of blood T cells in healthy people across ages. Next came a second PCR, run for about 6 to 12 cycles, which used a sample-barcoded 5' primer along with a J-beta primer mix. TCRdb reprocessed the 5' RACE reads with MiXCR, giving one entry per CDR3 protein. The sample yields roughly 1,800,000 distinct CDR3 sequences, approximately 50% seen once. Sequencing input: blood. These receptors came from a woman in her thirties or forties in good health.

This clonotype was detected only a few times. This chain connects TRBV5-1 to TRBJ2-1; unclear D gene. CDR3 length: 12 residues. Germline CDR1 reads SGHRS; CDR2 reads YFSETQ. V lost 3 bases and J 10 bases, leaving 11 bases between the germline ends. CDR3 protein: CASSSTVGEQFF. In nucleotides, the CDR3 is TGCGCCAGCAGCTCGACCGTGGGGGAGCAGTTCTTC. Combining the CDR3 with reference TRBV5-1 and TRBJ2-1 gives the whole variable domain KAGVTQTPRYLIKTRGQQVTLSCSPISGHRSVSWYQQTPGQGLQFLFEYFSETQRNKGNFPGRFSGRQFSNSRSEMNVSTLELGDSALYLCASSSTVGEQFFGPGTRLTVL.

In its sample, this clonotype was seen a few times. This sequence joins TRBV6-2 or TRBV6-3 and TRBJ2-7, with D uncertain. CDR1 is MNHEY, CDR2 SVGEGT, per germline. With 7 bases removed from V and 4 bases from J, the gap between germline ends came to 11 bases. The CDR3 has 12 amino acids. For the CDR3, the DNA is TGTGCCAGCAACCATGGCCGATACGAGCAGTACTTC. Protein product: CASNHGRYEQYF.

Of note for this clonotype: An end of the junction differs from the germline gene, which may be a read error. This chain connects TRBV7-2 to TRBJ2-5; TRBD1 or TRBD2 may be the D gene (6 bases each). CDR3 length equals 15 residues. Per germline, CDR1 SGHTA and CDR2 FQGNSA. The CDR3 region is CANSLVRGPQETQYF. The CDR3 nucleotides read TGTGCCAACAGCTTAGTACGGGGGCCCCAAGAGACCCAGTACTTC.